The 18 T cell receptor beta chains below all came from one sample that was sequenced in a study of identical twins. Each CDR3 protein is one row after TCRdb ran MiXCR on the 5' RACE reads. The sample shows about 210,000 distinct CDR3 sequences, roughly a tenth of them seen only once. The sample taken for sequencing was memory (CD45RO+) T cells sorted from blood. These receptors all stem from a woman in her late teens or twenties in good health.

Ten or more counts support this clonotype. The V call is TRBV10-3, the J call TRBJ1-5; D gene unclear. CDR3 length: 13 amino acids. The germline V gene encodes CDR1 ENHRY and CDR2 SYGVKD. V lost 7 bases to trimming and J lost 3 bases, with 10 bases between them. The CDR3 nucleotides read TGTGCCATCAAGGGCACAGACAATCAGCCCCAGCATTTT. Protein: CAIKGTDNQPQHF.

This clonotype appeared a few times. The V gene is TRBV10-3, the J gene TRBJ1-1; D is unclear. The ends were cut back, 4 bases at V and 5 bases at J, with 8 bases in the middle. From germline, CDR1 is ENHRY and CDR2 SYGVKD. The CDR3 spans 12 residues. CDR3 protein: CAISGQGTEAFF. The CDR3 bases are TGTGCCATCAGTGGTCAAGGGACTGAAGCTTTCTTT.

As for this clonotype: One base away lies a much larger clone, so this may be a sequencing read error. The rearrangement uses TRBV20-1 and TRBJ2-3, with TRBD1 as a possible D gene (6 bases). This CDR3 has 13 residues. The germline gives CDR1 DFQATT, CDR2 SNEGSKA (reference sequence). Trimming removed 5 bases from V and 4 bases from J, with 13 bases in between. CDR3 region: CSARRQAPDTQYF. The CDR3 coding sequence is TGCAGTGCTCGCCGACAGGCTCCAGATACGCAGTATTTT.

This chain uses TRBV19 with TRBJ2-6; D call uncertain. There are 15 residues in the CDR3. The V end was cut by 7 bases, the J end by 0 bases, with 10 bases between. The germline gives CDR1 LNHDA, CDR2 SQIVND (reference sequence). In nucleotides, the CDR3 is TGTGCCAGTACCTACAAAACCTCTGGGGCCAACGTCCTGACTTTC. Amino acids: CASTYKTSGANVLTF.

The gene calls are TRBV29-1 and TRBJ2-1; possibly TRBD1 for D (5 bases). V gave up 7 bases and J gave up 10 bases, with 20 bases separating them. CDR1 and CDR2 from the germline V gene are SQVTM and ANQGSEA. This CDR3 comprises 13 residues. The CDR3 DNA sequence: TGCAGCGGTGGGGCTCCCCCACAATTCGAGCAGTTCTTC. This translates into CSGGAPPQFEQFF.

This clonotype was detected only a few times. CDR3 region: CASSPRWTRNTGELFF. The DNA of the CDR3 is TGTGCCAGCAGCCCTCGTTGGACTCGGAACACCGGGGAGCTGTTTTTT. This chain joins TRBV7-9 and TRBJ2-2, with D possibly TRBD2 on 5 matching bases. Germline V gives CDR1 SEHNR, CDR2 FQNEAQ (reference sequence). Trimming took off 5 bases at V and 1 base at J, with 14 bases between the two ends. This CDR3 is 16 amino acids long.

CDR3 nucleotides: TGCGCCAGCAGCCCAGATCGACCCATCGGGCAGTACTTC. Translation gives CASSPDRPIGQYF. The chain has TRBV10-2 and TRBJ2-7; D is uncertain. Germline lookup yields CDR1 WSHSY and CDR2 SAAADI. V gave up 6 bases and J gave up 9 bases, with 18 bases separating them. This CDR3 contains 13 residues.

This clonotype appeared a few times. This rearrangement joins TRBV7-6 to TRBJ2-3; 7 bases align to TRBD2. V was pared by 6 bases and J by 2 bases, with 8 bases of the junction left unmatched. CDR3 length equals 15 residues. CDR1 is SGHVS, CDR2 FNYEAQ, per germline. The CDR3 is CASRQVAGATDTQYF. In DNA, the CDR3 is TGTGCCAGCAGACAAGTAGCGGGCGCCACAGATACGCAGTATTTT.

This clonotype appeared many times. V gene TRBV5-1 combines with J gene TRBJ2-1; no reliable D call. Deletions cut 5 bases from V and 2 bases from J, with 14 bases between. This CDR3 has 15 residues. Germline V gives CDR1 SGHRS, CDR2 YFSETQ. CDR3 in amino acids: CASRADGGPYNEQFF. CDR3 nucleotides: TGCGCCAGCAGGGCAGATGGTGGACCCTACAATGAGCAGTTCTTC.

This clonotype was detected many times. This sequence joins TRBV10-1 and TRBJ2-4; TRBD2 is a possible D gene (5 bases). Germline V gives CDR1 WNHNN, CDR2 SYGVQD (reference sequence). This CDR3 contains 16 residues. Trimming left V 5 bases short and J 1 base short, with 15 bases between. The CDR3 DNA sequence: TGCGCCAGCAGTTCGGGCCGGGAAGGCGCCAAAAACATTCAGTACTTC. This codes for CASSSGREGAKNIQYF.

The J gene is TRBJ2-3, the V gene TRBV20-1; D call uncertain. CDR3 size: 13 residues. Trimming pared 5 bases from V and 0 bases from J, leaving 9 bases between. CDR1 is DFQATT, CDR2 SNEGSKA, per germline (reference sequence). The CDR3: CSASPVSTDTQYF. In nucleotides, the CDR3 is TGCAGTGCTTCTCCGGTCAGCACAGATACGCAGTATTTT.

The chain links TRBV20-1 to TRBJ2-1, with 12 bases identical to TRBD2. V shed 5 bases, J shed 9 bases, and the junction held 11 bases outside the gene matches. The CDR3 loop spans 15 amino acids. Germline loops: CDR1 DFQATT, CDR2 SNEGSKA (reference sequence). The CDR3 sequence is CSAHPTSGGFSEQFF. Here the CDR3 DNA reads TGCAGTGCTCATCCCACTAGCGGGGGGTTTAGTGAGCAGTTCTTC.

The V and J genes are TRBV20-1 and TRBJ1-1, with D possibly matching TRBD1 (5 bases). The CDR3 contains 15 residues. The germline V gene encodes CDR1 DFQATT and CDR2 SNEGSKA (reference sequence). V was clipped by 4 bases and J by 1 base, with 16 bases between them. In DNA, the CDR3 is TGCAGTGCTAAGAGGGGACGAGCCAGGAACACTGAAGCTTTCTTT. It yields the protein CSAKRGRARNTEAFF.

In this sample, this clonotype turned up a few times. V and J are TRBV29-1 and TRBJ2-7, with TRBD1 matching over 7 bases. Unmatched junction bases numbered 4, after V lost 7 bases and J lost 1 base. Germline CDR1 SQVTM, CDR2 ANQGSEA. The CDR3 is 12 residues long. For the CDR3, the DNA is TGCAGCGCCTGGGGACAGTCCTACGAGCAGTACTTC. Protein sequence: CSAWGQSYEQYF.

The CDR3 nucleotides read TGTGCCAGCAGCCATCGCACAGGGCCCTATGGCTACACCTTC. Its translation: CASSHRTGPYGYTF. The rearrangement links TRBV3-1 to TRBJ1-2; D is possibly TRBD1 (6 bases). Germline V lookup: CDR1 LGHDT, CDR2 YNNKEL (reference sequence). The V end was cut by 3 bases, the J end by 4 bases, with 12 bases between. This CDR3 has 14 amino acids.

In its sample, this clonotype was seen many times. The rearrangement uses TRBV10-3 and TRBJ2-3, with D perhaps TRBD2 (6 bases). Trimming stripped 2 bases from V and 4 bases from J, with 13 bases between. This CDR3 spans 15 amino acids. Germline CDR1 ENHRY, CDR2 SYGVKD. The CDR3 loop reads CAISEPGGVADTQYF. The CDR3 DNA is TGTGCCATCAGTGAGCCGGGCGGGGTCGCAGATACGCAGTATTTT.

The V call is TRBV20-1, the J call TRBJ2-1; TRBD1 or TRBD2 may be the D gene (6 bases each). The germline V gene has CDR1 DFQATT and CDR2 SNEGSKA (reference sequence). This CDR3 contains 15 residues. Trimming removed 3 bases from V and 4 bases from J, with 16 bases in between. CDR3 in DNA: TGCAGTGCTAGGGGCGTAGGGGGGCTGTACAATGAGCAGTTCTTC. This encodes CSARGVGGLYNEQFF.

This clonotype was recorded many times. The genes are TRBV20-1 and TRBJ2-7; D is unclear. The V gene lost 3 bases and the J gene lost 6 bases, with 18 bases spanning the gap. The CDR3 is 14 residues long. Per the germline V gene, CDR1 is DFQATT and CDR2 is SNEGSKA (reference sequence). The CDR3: CSASLPDGFTEQYF. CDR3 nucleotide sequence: TGCAGTGCTAGTCTCCCGGATGGGTTCACCGAGCAGTACTTC.